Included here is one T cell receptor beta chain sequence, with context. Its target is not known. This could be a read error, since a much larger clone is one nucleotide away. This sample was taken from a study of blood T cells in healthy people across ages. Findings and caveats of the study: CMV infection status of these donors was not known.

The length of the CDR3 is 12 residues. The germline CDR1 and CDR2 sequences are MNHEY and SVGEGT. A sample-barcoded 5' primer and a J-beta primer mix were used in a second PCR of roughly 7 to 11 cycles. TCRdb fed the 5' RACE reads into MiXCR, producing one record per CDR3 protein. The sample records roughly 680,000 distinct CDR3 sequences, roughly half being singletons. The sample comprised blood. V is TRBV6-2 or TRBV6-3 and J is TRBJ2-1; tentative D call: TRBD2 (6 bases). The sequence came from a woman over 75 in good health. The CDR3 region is CAGSYSRGEQFF. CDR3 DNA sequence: TGTGCCGGCAGTTACTCGCGGGGTGAGCAGTTCTTC.